A selection of T cell receptor beta chains follows, all from one sample in a study of T cell responses to AZD1222 COVID-19 vaccine. Data came from immunoSEQ multiplex PCR; TCRdb stores just in-frame clones and leaves some out. The sample lists over 75,000 clones; around 87% were seen once. Sequencing used peripheral blood, obtained 28 days after the second AZD1222 dose. The origin of the receptors is an adult who received the AZD1222 COVID-19 vaccine. Both conserved end residues are part of each CDR3.

J gene: TRBJ1-5; V gene: TRBV28; CDR3 protein: CASSLWQLSNQPQHF
J gene: TRBJ2-3; V gene: TRBV4-3; CDR3 protein: CASSQDLAGGPDTQYF
J gene: TRBJ2-5; V gene: TRBV18; CDR3 protein: CASSPMQETQYF
J gene: TRBJ1-2; V gene: TRBV9; CDR3 protein: CASSPRTGARYGYTF
J gene: TRBJ2-5; V gene: TRBV3-1/TRBV3-2; CDR3 protein: CATKLAGEETQYF
J gene: TRBJ1-2; V gene: TRBV2; CDR3 protein: CASRGTGSLSEGYTF
J gene: TRBJ2-1; V gene: TRBV5-4; CDR3 protein: CASSTGGPSVNEQFF
J gene: TRBJ1-4; V gene: TRBV7-9; CDR3 protein: CASSFQAGSNEKLFF
J gene: TRBJ2-1; V gene: TRBV20-1; CDR3 protein: CSARGPGVEFF
J gene: TRBJ2-1; V gene: TRBV19; CDR3 protein: CASSPSGQGVNEQFF
J gene: TRBJ2-5; V gene: TRBV11-3; CDR3 protein: CASSRTVQETQYF
J gene: TRBJ2-1; V gene: TRBV7-2; CDR3 protein: CASSLIAGVNEQFF
J gene: TRBJ2-7; V gene: TRBV7-3; CDR3 protein: CASSPTGGGEQYF
J gene: TRBJ2-1; V gene: TRBV6-5; CDR3 protein: CASGTSIYNEQFF
J gene: TRBJ2-1; V gene: TRBV27; CDR3 protein: CASSFAGSYNEQFF
J gene: TRBJ2-7; V gene: TRBV27; CDR3 protein: CASSPNTGLGDEQYF
J gene: TRBJ1-1; V gene: TRBV27; CDR3 protein: CASSKKGGVLGTEAFF
J gene: TRBJ2-1; V gene: TRBV7-9; CDR3 protein: CASSLPPGGYNEQFF
J gene: TRBJ1-1; V gene: TRBV12-3/TRBV12-4; CDR3 protein: CASRFRRTEAFF
J gene: TRBJ2-7; V gene: TRBV7-2; CDR3 protein: CASSLGGLSYEQYF
J gene: TRBJ1-5; V gene: TRBV2; CDR3 protein: CASSVRRTGQPQHF
J gene: TRBJ2-1; V gene: TRBV2; CDR3 protein: CASSVEGGPNEQFF
J gene: TRBJ1-1; V gene: TRBV2; CDR3 protein: CASGKGASDTEAFF
J gene: TRBJ2-7; V gene: TRBV12-3/TRBV12-4; CDR3 protein: CASSSQYEQYF
J gene: TRBJ1-6; V gene: TRBV13; CDR3 protein: CASSLEQGRHSPLHF
J gene: TRBJ1-4; V gene: TRBV2; CDR3 protein: CASIRATTNEKLFF
J gene: TRBJ1-5; V gene: TRBV7-2; CDR3 protein: CASSLRDSNQPQHF
J gene: TRBJ1-4; V gene: TRBV5-8; CDR3 protein: CASSHTGSLTEKLFF
J gene: TRBJ2-2; V gene: TRBV6-5; CDR3 protein: CASSAGPTRTGELFF
J gene: TRBJ1-5; V gene: TRBV19; CDR3 protein: CASSIPGLGYQPQHF
J gene: TRBJ1-4; V gene: TRBV18; CDR3 protein: CASSPQSGAREKLFF
J gene: TRBJ1-5; V gene: TRBV24-1; CDR3 protein: CATSDSTSDQPQHF
J gene: TRBJ2-7; V gene: TRBV29-1; CDR3 protein: CSVSDSAYEQYF
J gene: TRBJ2-2; V gene: TRBV5-1; CDR3 protein: CASSFSGVNTGELFF
J gene: TRBJ2-7; V gene: TRBV19; CDR3 protein: CASSPSGTGTYEQYF
J gene: TRBJ1-1; V gene: TRBV25-1; CDR3 protein: CASSEGAMMEVVNTEAFF